One sample yielded the 21 T cell receptor beta chains listed below, sequenced in a study of Ad26.COV2.S vaccination and SARS-CoV-2 variants. Some clones are missing from TCRdb's copy, which holds only in-frame ones; the method was immunoSEQ multiplex PCR. Among around 370,000 clones listed, around 90% were seen once. Sequenced material: peripheral blood, taken after recovery from COVID-19. These receptors came from a human donor who had recovered from COVID-19.

The chain is built from TRBV6-2 or TRBV6-3 and TRBJ2-2; D is perhaps TRBD2 (6 bases). The CDR3 extends over 15 amino acids. Germline loops: CDR1 MNHEY, CDR2 SVGEGT. V lost 4 bases, J lost 7 bases, and 16 bases lay in between. CDR3 sequence reads: CASSSPGEGVGELFF. In nucleotides, the CDR3 is TGTGCCAGCAGTTCCCCGGGGGAAGGTGTCGGGGAGCTGTTTTTT.

The J gene is TRBJ1-1, the V gene TRBV2, with 7 bases aligning to TRBD1. Germline lookup yields CDR1 SNHLY and CDR2 FYNNEI. The ends lost 7 bases at V and 6 bases at J; junction bases unmatched: 5. The CDR3 runs to 12 residues. In nucleotides, the CDR3 is TGTGCCAGCACCGACAGGGTGGCTGAAGCTTTCTTT. Translating gives CASTDRVAEAFF. The whole variable domain, remainder taken from reference TRBV2 and TRBJ1-1, is EPEVTQTPSHQVTQMGQEVILRCVPISNHLYFYWYRQILGQKVEFLVSFYNNEISEKSEIFDDQFSVERPDGSNFTLKIRSTKLEDSAMYFCASTDRVAEAFFGQGTRLTVV.

This chain joins TRBV9 and TRBJ2-7; D might be TRBD1 (6 bases). Germline loops: CDR1 SGDLS, CDR2 YYNGEE. Trimming left V 0 bases short and J 3 bases short, with 10 bases between. The CDR3 has 14 residues. The CDR3 region has the DNA TGTGCCAGCAGCGTAGCTGCAGGGGACTACGAGCAGTACTTC. Encoded protein: CASSVAAGDYEQYF.

The rearrangement uses TRBV13 and TRBJ2-5; 8 bases match TRBD1. Germline loops: CDR1 PRHDT, CDR2 FYEKMQ (reference sequence). The trim removed 5 bases at V and 12 bases at J, leaving 5 bases unmatched. This CDR3 has 11 residues. The CDR3 DNA reads as TGTGCCAGCAGCACGACAGGGGAGAAGTACTTC. This encodes CASSTTGEKYF.

The rearrangement uses TRBV5-8 and TRBJ2-7; D remains ambiguous. V was cut by 4 bases and J by 2 bases, with 16 bases left in between. The CDR3 is 15 residues long. Germline V lookup: CDR1 SGHTS, CDR2 YDEGEE. The DNA for the CDR3 is TGTGCCAGCAGCCTTAGACCCCAGAAAGCCTACGAGCAGTACTTC. Its translation: CASSLRPQKAYEQYF. The full variable domain, with the rest looked up from reference TRBV5-8 and TRBJ2-7, is EAGVTQSPTHLIKTRGQQATLRCSPISGHTSVYWYQQALGLGLQFLLWYDEGEERNRGNFPPRFSGRQFPNYSSELNVNALELEDSALYLCASSLRPQKAYEQYFGPGTRLTVT.

The CDR3 loop reads CSAGWDGKLFF. The CDR3 coding sequence is TGCAGCGCGGGATGGGACGGAAAACTGTTTTTT. The chain couples TRBV29-1 to TRBJ1-4; perhaps TRBD1 as D (5 bases). The CDR3 has 11 residues. Trimming shortened V by 7 bases and J by 10 bases, and 13 bases separated the two germline ends. Looked up from germline, CDR1 is SQVTM and CDR2 is ANQGSEA.

The rearrangement joins TRBV6-2 or TRBV6-3 to TRBJ2-2; possibly TRBD2 for D (6 bases). The CDR3 has 11 residues. The V gene lost 4 bases and the J gene lost 14 bases, with 11 bases spanning the gap. The germline V gene encodes CDR1 MNHEY and CDR2 SVGEGT. The CDR3: CASSLGGFLFF. The CDR3 DNA reads TGTGCCAGCAGTTTGGGGGGTTTTCTGTTTTTT.

The rearrangement links TRBV6-5 to TRBJ1-5; 7 nucleotides agree with TRBD1. The J segment lost 3 bases and the V segment lost 7 bases, leaving 9 bases of the junction unmatched. CDR3 size: 15 residues. Per the germline V gene, CDR1 is MNHEY and CDR2 is SVGAGI. CDR3 amino acids: CASTLDRHLNQPQHF. The CDR3 DNA reads as TGTGCCAGCACCCTGGACAGGCACCTCAATCAGCCCCAGCATTTT.

DNA of the CDR3: TGTGCCAGAAGCTTGGCTAGGTCCTATGGCTACACCTTC. Translating it yields CARSLARSYGYTF. The chain couples TRBV5-3 to TRBJ1-2; D is ambiguous. TRBV5-3 counts as an open reading frame of uncertain function. The CDR3 is 13 residues long. The ends were cut back, 0 bases at V and 4 bases at J, with 7 bases in the middle.

The chain employs TRBV5-1 and TRBJ2-3; TRBD2 matches at 11 bases. There are 16 residues in the CDR3. Unmatched junction bases numbered 8, after V lost 6 bases and J lost 2 bases. CDR1 SGHRS and CDR2 YFSETQ come from the germline V gene. Here the CDR3 reads CASTKLAGADTDTQYF. CDR3 in DNA: TGCGCCAGCACTAAACTAGCGGGGGCCGACACAGATACGCAGTATTTT. The full variable domain, with the rest looked up from reference TRBV5-1 and TRBJ2-3, is KAGVTQTPRYLIKTRGQQVTLSCSPISGHRSVSWYQQTPGQGLQFLFEYFSETQRNKGNFPGRFSGRQFSNSRSEMNVSTLELGDSALYLCASTKLAGADTDTQYFGPGTRLTVL.

The chain is built from TRBV7-9 and TRBJ2-5; no reliable D call. V was pared by 7 bases and J by 5 bases, with 11 bases between. The CDR3 covers 12 residues. Germline V lookup: CDR1 SEHNR, CDR2 FQNEAQ (reference sequence). The CDR3 loop is CASTTFSETQYF. CDR3 nucleotides: TGTGCCAGCACCACCTTTAGCGAGACCCAGTACTTC.

This clone was detected once. The V gene is TRBV2, the J gene TRBJ1-6; D is uncertain. Trimming took off 2 bases at V and 6 bases at J, with 2 bases between the two ends. The germline gives CDR1 SNHLY, CDR2 FYNNEI. This CDR3 is 12 amino acids long. CDR3 nucleotides: TGTGCCAGCAGTGAAACTAATTCACCCCTCCACTTT. Translating it yields CASSETNSPLHF.

This chain connects TRBV6-5 to TRBJ1-1, with D maybe TRBD1 (5 bases). CDR3 length: 14 residues. V was shortened by 2 bases and J by 4 bases, with 11 bases between the two germline ends. The germline gives CDR1 MNHEY, CDR2 SVGAGI. The CDR3 loop reads CASSYKFGGTEAFF. In DNA, the CDR3 is TGTGCCAGCAGTTACAAGTTCGGGGGCACTGAAGCTTTCTTT.

The chain has TRBV6-2 or TRBV6-3 and TRBJ1-1; the D is unclear. This CDR3 contains 17 residues. Germline V gives CDR1 MNHEY, CDR2 SVGEGT. Trimming removed 5 bases at V and 1 base at J, with 20 bases between. CDR3 protein: CASSPPVGRIKNTEAFF. The DNA for the CDR3 is TGTGCCAGCAGTCCCCCGGTTGGGAGGATTAAGAACACTGAAGCTTTCTTT.

This clone came up once. The identical CDR3 is also encoded by other nucleotide sequences in the sample. The chain carries TRBV5-4 and TRBJ2-7; D might be TRBD2 (5 bases). Germline V gives CDR1 SGHNT, CDR2 YYREEE (reference sequence). CDR3 size: 13 residues. The germline V and J ends were trimmed by 2 bases and 0 bases, with 6 bases remaining between them. The CDR3 here is CASSLGSSYEQYF. CDR3 DNA: TGTGCCAGCAGCTTAGGGAGCTCCTACGAGCAGTACTTC.

This clone came up once. The chain links TRBV12-5 to TRBJ2-7; a possible D gene is TRBD1 (7 bases). Germline V gives CDR1 LGHNT, CDR2 FRNRAP. V was clipped by 6 bases and J by 4 bases, with 19 bases between them. This CDR3 spans 15 amino acids. CDR3: CASGSRGDPRYEQYF. The CDR3 DNA follows: TGTGCTAGTGGCTCCAGGGGGGACCCACGATACGAGCAGTACTTC. Full variable domain (missing parts from reference TRBV12-5 and TRBJ2-7): DARVTQTPRHKVTEMGQEVTMRCQPILGHNTVFWYRQTMMQGLELLAYFRNRAPLDDSGMPKDRFSAEMPDATLATLKIQPSEPRDSAVYFCASGSRGDPRYEQYFGPGTRLTVT.

The CDR3 reads CASSMNTGELFF. The CDR3 DNA follows: TGTGCCAGCAGTATGAACACCGGGGAGCTGTTTTTT. The chain combines TRBV12-3 or TRBV12-4 with TRBJ2-2; D call uncertain. V was cut by 5 bases and J by 1 base, with 2 bases left in between. The CDR3 has 12 amino acids.

The V and J genes are TRBV7-2 and TRBJ2-3; 11 nucleotides line up with TRBD2. V dropped 1 base and J dropped 2; count of bases not matched to a gene: 2. CDR3 size: 16 residues. In germline, CDR1 is SGHTA, CDR2 FQGNSA. CDR3 nucleotide sequence: TGTGCCAGCAGCTTAGGGACTAGCGGGTACACAGATACGCAGTATTTT. Amino acid sequence: CASSLGTSGYTDTQYF.

The chain couples TRBV6-5 to TRBJ2-2, with 9 bases identical to TRBD2. With 6 bases clipped from V and 4 bases from J, the junction kept 6 bases outside the gene matches. The CDR3 contains 15 residues. In germline, CDR1 is MNHEY, CDR2 SVGAGI. The CDR3 protein is CASRGAGGSTGELFF. CDR3 bases: TGTGCCAGCAGAGGAGCGGGGGGTTCCACCGGGGAGCTGTTTTTT.

The V call is TRBV5-8, the J call TRBJ1-1; unclear D gene. Trimming pared 4 bases from V and 10 bases from J, leaving 20 bases between. The germline CDR1 and CDR2 sequences are SGHTS and YDEGEE. This CDR3 is built from 14 residues. This chain's CDR3 is CASSQPLWTLRAFF. The CDR3 bases are TGTGCCAGCAGCCAACCACTGTGGACCCTCAGAGCTTTCTTT.

The chain recombines TRBV12-3 or TRBV12-4 with TRBJ2-2; D tentatively reads TRBD1 or TRBD2 (5 bases each). This CDR3 comprises 13 residues. CDR3 region: CALGRQNTGELFF. As DNA, the CDR3 is TGTGCACTGGGACGGCAGAACACCGGGGAGCTGTTTTTT.